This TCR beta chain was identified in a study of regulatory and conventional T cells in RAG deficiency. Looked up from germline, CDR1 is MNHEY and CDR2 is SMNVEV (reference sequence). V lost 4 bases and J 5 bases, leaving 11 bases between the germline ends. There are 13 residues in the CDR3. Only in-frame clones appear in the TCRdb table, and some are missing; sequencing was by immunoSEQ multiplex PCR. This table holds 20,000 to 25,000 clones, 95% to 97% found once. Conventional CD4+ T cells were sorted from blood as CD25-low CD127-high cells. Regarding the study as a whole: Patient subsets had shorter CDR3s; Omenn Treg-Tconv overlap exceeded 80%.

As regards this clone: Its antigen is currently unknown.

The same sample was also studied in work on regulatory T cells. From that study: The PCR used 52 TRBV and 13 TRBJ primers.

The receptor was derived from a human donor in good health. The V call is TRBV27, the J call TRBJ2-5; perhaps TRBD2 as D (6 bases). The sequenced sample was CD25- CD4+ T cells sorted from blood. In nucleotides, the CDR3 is TGTGCCAGCAGTTCGGGGGATGAGGAGACCCAGTACTTC. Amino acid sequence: CASSSGDEETQYF.